This is a list of T cell receptor beta chains from one sample in a study of blood T cell repertoires in COVID-19. Repertoires were generated with immunoSEQ multiplex PCR, while TCRdb's copy carries only in-frame clones and drops some. Of about 200,000 clones in the sample, 88% were seen once. Input material: peripheral blood. The source is a man aged 35-49 years with active or convalescent COVID-19. CDR3s include the opening cysteine and the closing phenylalanine or tryptophan. D genes are given only for firm matches. Clone size appears in some rows only: once, few, many, or a class for an expanded clone.

>12|TRBJ1-1|NA|TRBV7-2|NA
CASSPGETEAFF
TGTGCCAGCAGCCCGGGTGAGACTGAAGCTTTCTTT
>14|TRBJ1-1|NA|TRBV18|NA
CASSPKQGNTEAFF
TGTGCCAGCTCACCTAAACAGGGGAACACTGAAGCTTTCTTT
>15|TRBJ2-2|NA|TRBV5-1|NA
CASSLTGQSAGELFF
TGCGCCAGCAGCTTGACAGGTCAATCGGCCGGGGAGCTGTTTTTT
>15|TRBJ2-2|NA|TRBV9|NA
CASDTQLSNTGELFF
TGTGCCAGTGACACCCAACTCTCGAACACCGGGGAGCTGTTTTTT
>14|TRBJ1-5|NA|TRBV23-1|NA
CASSPVHSNQPQHF
TGCGCCAGCAGTCCAGTCCATAGCAATCAGCCCCAGCATTTT
>14|TRBJ2-5|NA|TRBV27|NA
CASSPLAEAETQYF
TGTGCCAGCAGTCCTCTCGCCGAGGCAGAGACCCAGTACTTC
>17|TRBJ2-5|once|TRBV4-2|TRBD2
CASSSEATSGRGETQYF
TGTGCCAGCAGCTCCGAGGCGACTAGCGGGAGAGGAGAGACCCAGTACTTC
>14|TRBJ1-4|NA|TRBV30|NA
CAWSLKGRDEKLFF
TGTGCCTGGAGCCTAAAGGGGAGGGATGAAAAACTGTTTTTT
>16|TRBJ1-1|NA|TRBV7-2|NA
CASSLRSGGLNTEAFF
TGTGCCAGCAGCTTAAGGTCGGGGGGGCTGAACACTGAAGCTTTCTTT
>17|TRBJ2-2|NA|TRBV6-1|NA
CASSDSHRERSTGELFF
TGTGCCAGCAGTGATAGCCACAGGGAACGTTCCACCGGGGAGCTGTTTTTT
>14|TRBJ2-3|NA|TRBV6-5|TRBD2
CASRKSGVIDTQYF
TGTGCCAGCAGGAAAAGCGGGGTTATAGATACGCAGTATTTT
>15|TRBJ2-7|NA|TRBV28|NA
CASSDLQGARNEQYF
TGTGCCAGCAGTGATCTCCAAGGGGCTCGGAACGAGCAGTACTTC
>14|TRBJ2-1|NA|TRBV19|TRBD1
CASRQDRGTDEQFF
TGTGCCAGTAGACAGGACAGGGGGACCGATGAGCAGTTCTTC
>16|TRBJ2-3|NA|TRBV24-1|TRBD2
CATSATGLAVTDTQYF
TGTGCCACCAGTGCCACGGGACTAGCGGTGACAGATACGCAGTATTTT
>14|TRBJ1-1|NA|TRBV5-3|TRBD1
CARSWIGQGTEAFF
TGTGCCAGAAGCTGGATTGGACAGGGGACTGAAGCTTTCTTT